The rows below give T cell receptor beta chains drawn from one sample of a study of cytomegalovirus exposure and HLA in healthy donors. Profiled with immunoSEQ multiplex PCR; TCRdb holds only in-frame clones, not every one. Of under 110,000 clones in the sample, 75% to 90% are singletons; the top ten hold less than 5%. Sample: PBMCs. The receptors stem from a man under 40 in good health and CMV-seronegative. The CDR3 runs from the conserved cysteine through the conserved F or W. A D gene is named only where the DNA matches it firmly. Clone size, where shown, is once, few, many, or a class for clones that have expanded.

J gene	V gene	D gene	clone size	CDR3 protein	CDR3 DNA
TRBJ1-2	TRBV30	-	-	CAWSQRLTSYGYTF	TGTGCCTGGAGTCAAAGGTTAACTAGCTATGGCTACACCTTC
TRBJ1-2	TRBV7-2	TRBD1	-	CASSPTATGNYGYTF	TGTGCCAGCAGCCCAACAGCGACAGGGAATTATGGCTACACCTTC
TRBJ1-1	TRBV18	-	once	CASSFAGKNTEAFF	TGTGCCAGCTCATTTGCGGGGAAGAACACTGAAGCTTTCTTT
TRBJ2-3	TRBV10-3	-	-	CAGALRDTDTQYF	TGTGCCGGCGCCCTGAGGGACACAGATACGCAGTATTTT
TRBJ2-3	TRBV6-4	TRBD2	-	CASSVSASGGTDTQYF	TGTGCCAGCAGTGTCTCGGCTAGCGGGGGTACAGATACGCAGTATTTT
TRBJ2-1	TRBV29-1	TRBD2	-	CSVLGLAGGSYNEQFF	TGCAGCGTCCTGGGACTAGCGGGAGGATCCTACAATGAGCAGTTCTTC
TRBJ2-7	TRBV5-1	-	-	CASSLNSNYEQYF	TGCGCCAGCAGCTTAAACAGCAACTACGAGCAGTACTTC
TRBJ1-2	TRBV6-6	TRBD1	-	CATQTGGYGYTF	TGTGCCACCCAGACAGGGGGCTATGGCTACACCTTC
TRBJ1-4	TRBV7-9	TRBD1	-	CASGRGGQGNEKLFF	TGTGCCAGCGGTAGGGGTGGACAGGGGAACGAAAAGCTGTTTTTT
TRBJ1-5	TRBV19	-	-	CASTSLSNQPQHF	TGTGCCAGTACTTCCCTTAGCAATCAGCCCCAGCATTTT
TRBJ1-3	TRBV15	-	-	CATSSLGASSGNTIYF	TGTGCCACCAGCAGCCTAGGGGCGAGCTCTGGAAACACCATATATTTT
TRBJ2-7	TRBV11-2	TRBD2	-	CASSLRGVGLAGFGEQYF	TGTGCCAGCAGCTTGAGGGGCGTTGGGCTAGCGGGATTTGGCGAGCAGTACTTC
TRBJ1-1	TRBV7-9	-	-	CASSFAGTANTEAFF	TGTGCCAGCAGCTTTGCGGGGACGGCGAACACTGAAGCTTTCTTT
TRBJ1-3	TRBV6-5	-	-	CASSYRGPGNTIYF	TGTGCCAGCAGTTATAGGGGTCCTGGAAACACCATATATTTT
TRBJ2-5	TRBV15	TRBD2	-	CATSRGKSGDQETQYF	TGTGCCACCAGCAGAGGGAAAAGCGGGGACCAAGAGACCCAGTACTTC
TRBJ2-2	TRBV15	-	-	CATSSGVTGELFF	TGTGCCACCAGCTCTGGAGTTACCGGGGAGCTGTTTTTT
TRBJ2-6	TRBV6-4	-	-	CASSGDRFSGANVLTF	TGTGCCAGCAGTGGCGACAGGTTCTCTGGGGCCAACGTCCTGACTTTC
TRBJ2-2	TRBV23-1	-	-	CASSHRRGQVTGELFF	TGCGCCAGCAGTCATCGGCGGGGGCAGGTCACCGGGGAGCTGTTTTTT
TRBJ1-4	TRBV6-1	TRBD1	-	CAIEPVGQAQEKLFF	TGTGCCATCGAACCAGTGGGACAGGCCCAAGAAAAACTGTTTTTT
TRBJ2-7	TRBV30	-	few	CAWSQRKVSEQYF	TGTGCCTGGAGTCAGCGTAAAGTCTCGGAGCAGTACTTC
TRBJ2-1	TRBV10-3	-	-	CASGIRDSAFGEQFF	TGTGCCAGTGGTATCCGGGACTCGGCGTTCGGGGAGCAGTTCTTC
TRBJ2-5	TRBV7-8	-	-	CASSLGRRDLKTQYF	TGTGCCAGCAGCTTAGGCAGGCGTGATCTTAAGACCCAGTACTTC
TRBJ1-4	TRBV6-5	-	-	CASSYGRSNEKLFF	TGTGCCAGCAGTTACGGGAGGTCTAATGAAAAACTGTTTTTT
TRBJ2-5	TRBV7-3	TRBD2	once	CASSPGLAGAQGETQYF	TGTGCCAGCAGCCCAGGACTAGCGGGAGCGCAAGGGGAGACCCAGTACTTC
TRBJ2-5	TRBV28	-	-	CASNGISKAASQIQETQYF	TGTGCCAGCAATGGAATAAGTAAGGCGGCTAGTCAGATCCAAGAGACCCAGTACTTC
TRBJ2-7	TRBV6-5	TRBD1	-	CASTTTGTGIYEQYF	TGTGCCAGCACAACCACCGGGACAGGGATATACGAGCAGTACTTC
TRBJ2-3	TRBV7-8	-	-	CASSSQGPADTQYF	TGTGCCAGCAGCTCCCAGGGGCCGGCAGATACGCAGTATTTT
TRBJ2-1	TRBV7-9	-	-	CASSPRSRGNEQFF	TGTGCCAGCAGCCCCCGGTCAAGGGGCAATGAGCAGTTCTTC
TRBJ1-1	TRBV5-4	-	-	CASSSPDRPNTEAFF	TGTGCCAGCAGCTCCCCGGACAGACCGAACACTGAAGCTTTCTTT
TRBJ2-5	TRBV5-4	-	-	CASSSKGWGELETQYF	TGTGCCAGCAGTTCCAAGGGGTGGGGGGAACTGGAGACCCAGTACTTC
TRBJ2-1	TRBV29-1	-	-	CSSESAIEQFF	TGCAGCTCGGAGAGTGCGATTGAGCAGTTCTTC
TRBJ2-1	TRBV13	TRBD2	-	CASSLGRVETSDYNEQFF	TGTGCCAGCAGCTTAGGCCGCGTAGAGACTAGCGACTACAATGAGCAGTTCTTC
TRBJ2-2	TRBV2	TRBD1	-	CASRPGTAPTGELFF	TGTGCCAGCAGACCTGGGACAGCGCCTACCGGGGAGCTGTTTTTT
TRBJ2-6	TRBV2	-	-	CASSGQGVSSGANVLTF	TGTGCCAGCAGTGGTCAAGGGGTTAGCTCTGGGGCCAACGTCCTGACTTTC
TRBJ2-7	TRBV5-6	TRBD2	-	CASSRGLAGSYEQYF	TGTGCCAGCAGCCGAGGACTAGCGGGATCTTACGAGCAGTACTTC
TRBJ2-4	TRBV19	-	once	CASSSAQVGGNIQYF	TGTGCCAGTAGTTCTGCGCAGGTGGGTGGGAACATTCAGTACTTC
TRBJ1-2	TRBV11-2	-	-	CASSLGAGPYGYTF	TGTGCCAGCAGCTTAGGAGCAGGGCCCTATGGCTACACCTTC
TRBJ2-1	TRBV5-1	TRBD2	once	CASSSGLADNEQFF	TGCGCCAGCAGCTCGGGACTAGCCGACAATGAGCAGTTCTTC
TRBJ2-2	TRBV11-3	-	-	CASSLFSGGSGELFF	TGTGCCAGCAGCTTATTCTCCGGGGGAAGCGGGGAGCTGTTTTTT
TRBJ2-5	TRBV5-6	-	few	CASSLGGAQYF	TGTGCCAGCAGCTTAGGGGGGGCCCAGTACTTC
TRBJ2-5	TRBV19	-	-	CASSMGAGKETQYF	TGTGCCAGTAGTATGGGGGCAGGTAAAGAGACCCAGTACTTC